This T cell receptor (beta chain) was sequenced in a study of CD8 T cells in ankylosing spondylitis. Study results and caveats: Clones linked to disease, bearing a CD8+ phenotype, were relatively rare in peripheral blood.

This clonotype was detected only a few times. The antigen is not known. Preparation of TCR beta libraries was done by quantitative 5'-RACE with molecular barcodes. One entry per CDR3 protein results from TCRdb running MiXCR on the 5' RACE reads. This sample has approximately 240,000 distinct CDR3 sequences, with 24% found just once. Germline V gives CDR1 DFQATT, CDR2 SNEGSKA (reference sequence). This CDR3 is built from 13 residues. Trimming took 6 bases from V and 3 from J, leaving 14 bases between them. The sequence was collected from a male donor with ankylosing spondylitis or in good health (not recorded which). Sequenced sample: blood, either unsorted or a sorted T cell fraction (not recorded which). The J gene is TRBJ1-2, the V gene TRBV20-1; weak D call: TRBD1 (5 bases). The DNA for the CDR3 is TGCAGTGCATCTAACCAGGGTGACTATGGCTACACCTTC. Its translation is CSASNQGDYGYTF.